A selection of T cell receptor beta chains follows, all from one sample in a study of T cell responses to AZD1222 COVID-19 vaccine. Sequencing used immunoSEQ multiplex PCR; TCRdb keeps in-frame clones, though not all of them. The sample lists about 110,000 clones; just over 85% were seen once. The sample was peripheral blood, taken on day 0 of AZD1222 vaccination. These receptors were obtained from an adult in good health. Both conserved end residues are part of each CDR3.

TRBJ1-1	TRBV27	CASSLSNRGGTEAFF
TRBJ2-3	TRBV28	CASRTDYDTQYF
TRBJ2-2	TRBV6-1	CASSDLTSLGELFF
TRBJ1-2	TRBV28	CASQDRDKRNYGYTF
TRBJ1-2	TRBV7-9	CASSLVSGNYGYTF
TRBJ1-4	TRBV4-2	CASSHGQGATNEKLFF
TRBJ2-5	TRBV5-6	CASSPSGGALTQYF
TRBJ2-1	TRBV20-1	CSAHNRYEQFF
TRBJ1-5	TRBV19	CASSSLQGSGNQPQHF
TRBJ2-3	TRBV5-1	CASKLASDTQYF
TRBJ1-2	TRBV6-5	CASSSGWLGYTF
TRBJ2-1	TRBV10-3	CAISVLNNEQFF
TRBJ2-7	TRBV11-2	CASSSGQGAWEQYF
TRBJ1-5	TRBV5-4	CASYIMGGNQPQHF
TRBJ2-1	TRBV4-3	CASSQEGLADNEQFF
TRBJ2-2	TRBV6-5	CASSPASPGELFF
TRBJ1-1	TRBV10-2	CASSESPWVDRENTEAFF
TRBJ2-1	TRBV28	CASSPPSASGRVSLPHEQFF